This T cell receptor beta chain was profiled in a study of T cells after yellow fever vaccination (dated by TCRdb to the late 2010s). Describing the broader study: Libraries from fractions with low cell numbers were prepared with the SMART-Seq v4 Ultra Low Input RNA kit. Two healthy male donors made up the cohort, one aged 18 to 29 years and the other aged 30 to 40 years. To track T-cell clones before and after primary and booster YFV17D yellow fever vaccination, bulk TCR alpha and beta repertoires were sequenced longitudinally. Bulk PBMC replicates and cell subsets were isolated from blood drawn at multiple timepoints before and after both primary and secondary immunization. General study outcomes and caveats: Compared with the primary T-cell response, the secondary T-cell response was weaker but faster, peaking on day 5 rather than day 15. Most clones expanded after primary vaccination were re-detected after the booster (around 96% of CD4 and 88% of CD8), suggesting broad memory maintenance. Because only a couple of donors were included in the study, the extent to which the findings can be generalized is limited. Computational filtering was needed because FACS-sorted repertoires could contain abundant contaminating clonotypes from the bulk population. A small fraction of clonotypes showed up in both the CD4 and CD8 compartments, probably as a result of convergent recombination.

TCR cDNA was made using 5'RACE template switching, a step that added a universal primer site and unique molecular identifiers. cDNA synthesis was primed from both the TCR alpha and TCR beta constant segments. Libraries were amplified in two PCR steps, with sample barcodes and sequencing adapters added in the second step. Sequencing of libraries was done on Illumina HiSeq 2500 (2x100 bp) or NovaSeq (2x150 bp). From the authors' description of their analysis: MIGEC handled demultiplexing of reads and collapsing into UMI consensus sequences, while MiXCR performed V(D)J alignment. Using edgeR on replicate PBMC samples, clonotypes were called vaccine-responding if FDR was below 0.01 and the log2 fold change was above 5 up to day 15. CD4 or CD8 identity was assigned to each bulk clonotype according to whether the clonotype was present at higher abundance in the sequenced CD4 repertoire or the sequenced CD8 repertoire. TCRdb reprocessing: public reads trimmed at Q25 with fastp, clones called with MiXCR, in-frame beta chains kept. Entries that share a CDR3 protein sequence are merged under the most common genes and DNA. The V and J calls and clone size come from TCRdb's table, not from the authors' own analysis. The sample profile shows about 400,000 distinct CDR3 sequences; approximately 6% of them were found once. The ten top clones hold approximately 16% of the sample.

Explained via the paper, the treatment or condition label denotes: live attenuated yellow fever vaccine strain. At every blood-draw timepoint, two biological replicates of bulk PBMCs were collected. A standard Ficoll-Paque protocol was used to isolate PBMCs from peripheral blood. TriZol was used to extract RNA from bulk PBMCs, CD4 and CD8 fractions, and dextramer-positive and dextramer-negative fractions. The CDR3 has 16 amino acids, counting the end cysteine and phenylalanine. Only the CDR3 DNA is retained, 48 bases long and in frame from the first base. Looking up the germline V gene (reference sequence) yields CDR1 DFQATT and CDR2 SNEGSKA. This clonotype has just a few counts. Its specific antigen is unknown. An end of the junction differs from the germline gene, which may be a read error.

The rearranged chain carries TRBV20-1 and TRBJ2-1, and perhaps TRBD2 as D gene, on 5 matching bases. This TCR derives from a man aged 25 to 40 who received the YFV17D yellow fever vaccine. Sample: PBMCs, taken 5 days after the yellow fever booster vaccination. The CDR3 reads CCARTRRRARWNEQFF. Read as DNA, the sequence is TGCTGTGCTAGAACGAGGAGGCGGGCTAGGTGGAATGAGCAGTTCTTC.